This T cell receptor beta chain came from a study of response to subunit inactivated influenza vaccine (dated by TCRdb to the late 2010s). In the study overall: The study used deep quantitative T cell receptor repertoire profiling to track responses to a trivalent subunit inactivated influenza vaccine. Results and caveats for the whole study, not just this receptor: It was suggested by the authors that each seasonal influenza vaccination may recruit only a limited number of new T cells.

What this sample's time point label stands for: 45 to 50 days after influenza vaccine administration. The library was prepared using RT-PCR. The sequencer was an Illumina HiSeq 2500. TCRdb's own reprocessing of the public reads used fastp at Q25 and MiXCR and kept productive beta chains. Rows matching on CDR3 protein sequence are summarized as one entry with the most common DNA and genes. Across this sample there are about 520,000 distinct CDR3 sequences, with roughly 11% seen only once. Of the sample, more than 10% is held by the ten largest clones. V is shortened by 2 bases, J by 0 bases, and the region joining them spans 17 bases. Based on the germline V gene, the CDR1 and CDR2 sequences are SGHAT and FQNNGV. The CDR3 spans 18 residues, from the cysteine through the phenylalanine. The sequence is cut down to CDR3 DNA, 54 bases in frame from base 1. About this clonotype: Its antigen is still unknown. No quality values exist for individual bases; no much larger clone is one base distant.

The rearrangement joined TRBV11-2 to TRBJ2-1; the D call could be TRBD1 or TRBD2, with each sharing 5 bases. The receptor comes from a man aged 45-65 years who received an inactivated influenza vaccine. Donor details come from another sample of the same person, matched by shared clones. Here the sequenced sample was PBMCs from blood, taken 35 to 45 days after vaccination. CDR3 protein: CASSLSMGVHSSYNEQFF. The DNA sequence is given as TGTGCCAGCAGCTTAAGTATGGGGGTCCATAGCTCCTACAATGAGCAGTTCTTC.